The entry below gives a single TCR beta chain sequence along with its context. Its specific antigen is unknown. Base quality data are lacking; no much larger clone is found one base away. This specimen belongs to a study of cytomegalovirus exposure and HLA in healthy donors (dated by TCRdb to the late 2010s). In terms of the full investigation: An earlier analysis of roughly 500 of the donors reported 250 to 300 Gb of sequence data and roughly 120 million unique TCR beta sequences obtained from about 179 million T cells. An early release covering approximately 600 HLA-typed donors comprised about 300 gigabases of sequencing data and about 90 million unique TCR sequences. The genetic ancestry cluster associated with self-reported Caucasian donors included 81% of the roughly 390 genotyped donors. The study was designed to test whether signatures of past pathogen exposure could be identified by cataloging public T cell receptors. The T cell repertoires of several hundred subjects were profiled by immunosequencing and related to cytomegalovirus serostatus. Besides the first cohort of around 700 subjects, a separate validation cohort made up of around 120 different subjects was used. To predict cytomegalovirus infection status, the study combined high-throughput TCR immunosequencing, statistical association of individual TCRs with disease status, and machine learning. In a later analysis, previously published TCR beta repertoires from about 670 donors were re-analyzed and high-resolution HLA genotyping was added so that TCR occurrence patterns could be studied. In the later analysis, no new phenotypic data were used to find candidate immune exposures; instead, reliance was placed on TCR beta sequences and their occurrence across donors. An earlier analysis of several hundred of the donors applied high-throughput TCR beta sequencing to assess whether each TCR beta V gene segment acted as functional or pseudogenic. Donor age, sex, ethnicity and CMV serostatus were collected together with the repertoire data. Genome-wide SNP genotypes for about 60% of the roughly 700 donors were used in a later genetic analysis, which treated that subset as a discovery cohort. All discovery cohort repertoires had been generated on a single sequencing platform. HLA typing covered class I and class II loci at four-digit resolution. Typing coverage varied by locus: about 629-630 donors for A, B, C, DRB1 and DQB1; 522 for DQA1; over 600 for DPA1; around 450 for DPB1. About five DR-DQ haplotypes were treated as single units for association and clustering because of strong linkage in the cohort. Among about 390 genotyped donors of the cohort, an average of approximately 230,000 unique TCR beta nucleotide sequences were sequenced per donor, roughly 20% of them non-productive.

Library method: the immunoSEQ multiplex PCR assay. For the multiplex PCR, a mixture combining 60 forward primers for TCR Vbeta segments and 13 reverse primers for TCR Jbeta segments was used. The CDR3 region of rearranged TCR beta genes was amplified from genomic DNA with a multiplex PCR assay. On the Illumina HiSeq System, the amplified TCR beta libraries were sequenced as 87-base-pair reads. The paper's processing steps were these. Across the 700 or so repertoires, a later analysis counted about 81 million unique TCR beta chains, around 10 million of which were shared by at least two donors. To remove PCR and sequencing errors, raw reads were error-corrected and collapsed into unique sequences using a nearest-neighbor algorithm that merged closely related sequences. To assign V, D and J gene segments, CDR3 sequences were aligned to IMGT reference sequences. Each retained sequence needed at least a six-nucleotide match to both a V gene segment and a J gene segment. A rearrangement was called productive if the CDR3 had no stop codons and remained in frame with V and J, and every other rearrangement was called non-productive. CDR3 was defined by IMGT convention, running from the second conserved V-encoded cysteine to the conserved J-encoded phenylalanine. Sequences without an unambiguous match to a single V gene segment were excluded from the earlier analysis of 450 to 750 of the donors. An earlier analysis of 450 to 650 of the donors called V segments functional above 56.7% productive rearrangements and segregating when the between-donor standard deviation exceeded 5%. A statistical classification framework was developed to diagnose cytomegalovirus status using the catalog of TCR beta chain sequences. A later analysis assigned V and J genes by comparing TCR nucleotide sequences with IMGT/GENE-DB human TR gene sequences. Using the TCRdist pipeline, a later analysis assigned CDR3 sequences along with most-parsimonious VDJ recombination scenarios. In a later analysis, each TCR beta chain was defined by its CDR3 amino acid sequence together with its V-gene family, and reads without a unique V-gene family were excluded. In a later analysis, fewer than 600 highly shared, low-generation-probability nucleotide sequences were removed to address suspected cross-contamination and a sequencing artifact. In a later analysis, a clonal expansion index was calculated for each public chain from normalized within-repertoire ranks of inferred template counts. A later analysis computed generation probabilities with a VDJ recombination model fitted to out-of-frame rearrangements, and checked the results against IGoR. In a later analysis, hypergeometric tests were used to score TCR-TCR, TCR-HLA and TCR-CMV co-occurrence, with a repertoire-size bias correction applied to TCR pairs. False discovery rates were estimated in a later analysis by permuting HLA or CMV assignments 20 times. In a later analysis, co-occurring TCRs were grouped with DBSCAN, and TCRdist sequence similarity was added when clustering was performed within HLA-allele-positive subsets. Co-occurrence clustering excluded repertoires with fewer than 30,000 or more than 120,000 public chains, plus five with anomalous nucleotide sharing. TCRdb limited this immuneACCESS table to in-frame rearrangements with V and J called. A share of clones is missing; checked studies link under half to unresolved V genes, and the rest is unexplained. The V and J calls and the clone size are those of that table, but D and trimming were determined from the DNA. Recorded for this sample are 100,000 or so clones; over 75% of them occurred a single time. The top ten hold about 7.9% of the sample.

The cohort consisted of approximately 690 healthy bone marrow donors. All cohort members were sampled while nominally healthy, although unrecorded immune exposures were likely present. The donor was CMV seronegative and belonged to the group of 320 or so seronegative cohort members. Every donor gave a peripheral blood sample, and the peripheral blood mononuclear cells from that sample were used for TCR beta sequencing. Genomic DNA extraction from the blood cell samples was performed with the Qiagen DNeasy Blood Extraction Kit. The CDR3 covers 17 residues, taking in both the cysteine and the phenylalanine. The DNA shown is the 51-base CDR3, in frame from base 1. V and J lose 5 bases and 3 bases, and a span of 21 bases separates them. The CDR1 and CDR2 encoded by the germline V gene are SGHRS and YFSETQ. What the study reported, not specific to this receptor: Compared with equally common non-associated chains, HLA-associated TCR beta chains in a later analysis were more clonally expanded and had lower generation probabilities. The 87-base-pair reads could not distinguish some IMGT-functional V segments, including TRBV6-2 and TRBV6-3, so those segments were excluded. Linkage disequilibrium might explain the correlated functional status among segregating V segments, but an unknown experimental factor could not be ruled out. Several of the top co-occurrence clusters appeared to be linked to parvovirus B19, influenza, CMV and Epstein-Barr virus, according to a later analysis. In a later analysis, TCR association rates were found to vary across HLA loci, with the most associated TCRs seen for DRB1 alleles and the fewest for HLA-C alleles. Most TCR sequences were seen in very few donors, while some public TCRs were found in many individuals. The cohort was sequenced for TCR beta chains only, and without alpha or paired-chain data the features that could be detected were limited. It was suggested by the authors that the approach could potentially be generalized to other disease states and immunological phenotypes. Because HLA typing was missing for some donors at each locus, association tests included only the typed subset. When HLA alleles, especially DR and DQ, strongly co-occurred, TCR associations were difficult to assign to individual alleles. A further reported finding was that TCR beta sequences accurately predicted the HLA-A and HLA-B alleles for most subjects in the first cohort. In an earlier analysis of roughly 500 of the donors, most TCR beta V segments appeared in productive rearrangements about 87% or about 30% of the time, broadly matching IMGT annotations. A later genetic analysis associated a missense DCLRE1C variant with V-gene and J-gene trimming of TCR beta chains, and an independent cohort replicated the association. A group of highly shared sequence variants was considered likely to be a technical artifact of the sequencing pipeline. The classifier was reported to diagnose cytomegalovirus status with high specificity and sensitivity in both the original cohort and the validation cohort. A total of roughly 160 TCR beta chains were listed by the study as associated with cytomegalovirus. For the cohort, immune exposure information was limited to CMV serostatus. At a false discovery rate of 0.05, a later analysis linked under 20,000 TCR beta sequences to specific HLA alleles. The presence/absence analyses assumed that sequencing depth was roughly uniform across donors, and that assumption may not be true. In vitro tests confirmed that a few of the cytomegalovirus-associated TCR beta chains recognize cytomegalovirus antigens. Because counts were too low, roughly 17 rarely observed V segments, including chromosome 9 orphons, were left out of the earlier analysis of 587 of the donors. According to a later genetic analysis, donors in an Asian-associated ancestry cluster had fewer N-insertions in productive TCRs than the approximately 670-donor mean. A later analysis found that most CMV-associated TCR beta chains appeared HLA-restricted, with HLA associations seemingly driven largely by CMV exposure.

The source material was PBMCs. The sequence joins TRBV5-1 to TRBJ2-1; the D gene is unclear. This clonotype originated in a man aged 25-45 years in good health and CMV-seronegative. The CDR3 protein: CASSIKRVTVFYNEQFF. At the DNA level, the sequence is TGCGCCAGCAGTATAAAGCGAGTGACCGTCTTCTACAATGAGCAGTTCTTC.